This T cell receptor beta chain was sequenced during a study of CD8 T cells in ankylosing spondylitis. TCRdb fed the 5' RACE reads into MiXCR, producing one record per CDR3 protein. The sample includes around 890,000 distinct CDR3 sequences, about 12% of them seen just once. Germline V gene sequence: CDR1 MNHEY, CDR2 SVGAGI. The CDR3 loop spans 15 amino acids. V lost 8 bases and J 7 bases, leaving 23 bases between the germline ends. This clonotype occurred a few times. The antigen is not known. Whole-study findings and limits: A motif of under 10 highly homologous TCR beta variants was seen as apparently characteristic of ankylosing spondylitis blood.

The V gene is TRBV6-5, the J gene TRBJ1-2; no firm D call. This clonotype was obtained from a male donor with ankylosing spondylitis. The specimen sequenced was blood, either unsorted or a sorted T cell fraction (not recorded which). The CDR3 region has the DNA TGTGCCAGCGTTAAACCGCCCCTAGGCTCCGGTGGCTACACCTTC. It yields the protein CASVKPPLGSGGYTF.